These 15 T cell receptor beta chains were sequenced from one sample in a study of blood T cell repertoires in COVID-19. Assay used: immunoSEQ multiplex PCR; TCRdb lists only in-frame clones, some missing. This table holds about 120,000 clones, around 80% found once. The sequencing input was peripheral blood. All receptors come from a man in his 60s with active or convalescent COVID-19.

The DNA of the CDR3 is TGTGCCACCAATCCGGGACACAGCACAGATACGCAGTATTTT. Translating it yields CATNPGHSTDTQYF. V and J are TRBV15 and TRBJ2-3; tentatively, D is TRBD1 (6 bases). Trimming shortened V by 7 bases and J by 0 bases, and 11 bases separated the two germline ends. The CDR3 covers 14 residues. Germline V gene data show CDR1 as LNHNV and CDR2 as YYDKDF (reference sequence).

This clone was seen once. V usage is TRBV7-9 and J usage is TRBJ2-2; D is unclear. From germline, CDR1 is SEHNR and CDR2 FQNEAQ (reference sequence). V dropped 0 bases and J dropped 4 bases, with 12 bases sitting between them. The CDR3 totals 16 residues. This chain's CDR3 is CASSLAFNSRTGELFF. The CDR3 DNA reads TGTGCCAGCAGCTTAGCGTTTAATAGTCGCACCGGGGAGCTGTTTTTT.

The chain couples TRBV5-1 to TRBJ1-5, with D possibly TRBD1 on 5 matching bases. This CDR3 has 17 residues. Germline V gene lookup returns CDR1 SGHRS and CDR2 YFSETQ. V was clipped by 1 base and J by 2 bases, with 16 bases between them. The DNA of the CDR3 is TGCGCCAGCAGCTTGTACGGCCCTTCGGGGGGCAATCAGCCCCAGCATTTT. Translation gives CASSLYGPSGGNQPQHF.

The chain employs TRBV14 and TRBJ1-6; D not resolved. Germline CDR1 is SGHDN and CDR2 is FVKESK. Between the trimmed V and J ends, which lost 0 bases and 0 bases, there was a span of 6 bases. The CDR3 length is 16 residues. The CDR3 reads CASSQELSSYNSPLHF. The CDR3 region has the DNA TGTGCCAGCAGCCAAGAACTGAGCTCCTATAATTCACCCCTCCACTTT.

The rearrangement uses TRBV5-1 and TRBJ2-7; a weak D match, TRBD2 (6 bases). Trimming shortened V by 2 bases and J by 3 bases, and 12 bases separated the two germline ends. Germline V gene lookup returns CDR1 SGHRS and CDR2 YFSETQ. The CDR3 is made up of 14 amino acids. The CDR3 nucleotides read TGCGCCAGCAGCTTTGGGGAGGCGGGCTACGAGCAGTACTTC. Residues: CASSFGEAGYEQYF. The full variable domain, with the rest looked up from reference TRBV5-1 and TRBJ2-7, is KAGVTQTPRYLIKTRGQQVTLSCSPISGHRSVSWYQQTPGQGLQFLFEYFSETQRNKGNFPGRFSGRQFSNSRSEMNVSTLELGDSALYLCASSFGEAGYEQYFGPGTRLTVT.

This clone was seen repeatedly, ten times or more. This rearrangement joins TRBV6-5 to TRBJ2-5, with D unclear. This CDR3 comprises 10 residues. The germline gives CDR1 MNHEY, CDR2 SVGAGI. V lost 8 bases and J 5 bases, leaving 6 bases between the germline ends. The CDR3 protein is CASQRETQYF. Here the CDR3 DNA reads TGTGCCAGCCAGAGGGAGACCCAGTACTTC.

This clone was detected only once. The chain carries TRBV10-3 and TRBJ2-5, with a possible D match to TRBD2 (6 bases). This CDR3 has 15 amino acids. Trimming stripped 0 bases from V and 5 bases from J, with 13 bases between. In germline, CDR1 is ENHRY, CDR2 SYGVKD. The CDR3 spells CAISESTRGRETQYF. In nucleotides, the CDR3 is TGTGCCATCAGTGAGTCGACTAGGGGCAGGGAGACCCAGTACTTC.

V usage is TRBV27 and J usage is TRBJ2-7; 10 nucleotides agree with TRBD1. J gave up 7 bases and V 2 bases, and 5 bases lay outside the gene matches. Germline CDR1 reads MNHEY; CDR2 reads SMNVEV (reference sequence). The CDR3 contains 14 residues. The CDR3 region is CASSLRQGAGEQYF. In DNA form, the CDR3 reads TGTGCCAGCAGTTTAAGACAGGGGGCGGGGGAGCAGTACTTC.

J is TRBJ2-3 and V is TRBV11-3; a possible D gene is TRBD1 (6 bases). The CDR3 totals 16 residues. Trimming shortened V by 2 bases and J by 8 bases, and 20 bases separated the two germline ends. Germline V gene sequence: CDR1 SGHNT, CDR2 YENEEA. The CDR3 protein is CASSLSAGALPGTQYF. The CDR3 nucleotides read TGTGCCAGCAGCTTATCAGCAGGGGCCCTTCCGGGTACGCAGTATTTT.

This clone showed up just once. The chain has TRBV9 and TRBJ2-3; D remains unclear. Trimming left V 0 bases short and J 2 bases short, with 7 bases between. The germline CDR1 and CDR2 sequences are SGDLS and YYNGEE. This CDR3 has 14 amino acids. CDR3 DNA sequence: TGTGCCAGCAGCGTAGACTACTTCACAGATACGCAGTATTTT. This encodes CASSVDYFTDTQYF.

This chain links TRBV11-2 with TRBJ2-7; 8 nucleotides align to TRBD2. Germline V gives CDR1 SGHAT, CDR2 FQNNGV. The CDR3 totals 14 residues. J lost 2 bases, V lost 1 base, and 1 base had no gene match. CDR3 region: CASSLAGGPYEQYF. The CDR3 DNA sequence: TGTGCCAGCAGCTTAGCGGGAGGGCCCTACGAGCAGTACTTC.

This clone has only a few counts. V usage is TRBV28 and J usage is TRBJ2-2; 8 bases fit TRBD1. The germline gives CDR1 MDHEN, CDR2 SYDVKM. Germline trimming cut 6 bases from V and 2 bases from J; bases unmatched to any gene: 8. The CDR3 totals 16 residues. CDR3 nucleotide sequence: TGTGCCAGCAGAGCGCCGGGACAGGCTAACACCGGGGAGCTGTTTTTT. Its protein is CASRAPGQANTGELFF.

The chain links TRBV28 to TRBJ2-7; 8 nucleotides agree with TRBD1. Germline trimming cut 5 bases from V and 6 bases from J; bases unmatched to any gene: 9. CDR1 and CDR2 (germline): MDHEN, SYDVKM. This CDR3 has 14 residues. This chain's CDR3 is CASSPLGQGSEQYF. The CDR3 nucleotides read TGTGCCAGCAGTCCCCTCGGACAGGGATCCGAGCAGTACTTC.

The V call is TRBV24-1, the J call TRBJ1-1, with D possibly being TRBD1 (5 bases). The germline CDR1 and CDR2 sequences are KGHDR and SFDVKD. V was pared by 7 bases and J by 3 bases, with 20 bases between. The CDR3 loop spans 16 amino acids. CDR3 protein: CATRSEGADGDTEAFF. CDR3 sequence (DNA): TGTGCCACCAGGAGTGAAGGGGCGGATGGGGACACTGAAGCTTTCTTT.

The gene calls are TRBV4-3 and TRBJ1-5; D perhaps matches TRBD1 (5 bases). Trimming left V 2 bases short and J 7 bases short, with 18 bases between. In germline, CDR1 is LGHNA, CDR2 YSLEER. This CDR3 spans 16 amino acids. The CDR3 DNA reads as TGCGCCAGCAGCCAATCCTGGGGGGAATGGAGCCAGCCCCAGCATTTT. This codes for CASSQSWGEWSQPQHF.